This record looks at one T cell receptor (beta chain) sequence and its context. What it recognizes is unknown. With random hexamers, roughly 0.45 to 1 ug RNA was reverse transcribed. Amplification of the TCR beta CDR3 was carried out by immunoSEQ multiplex PCR, which spanned a total of 54 Vbeta and 13 Jbeta segments. TCRdb reanalysed the immunoSEQ multiplex PCR reads using MiXCR and keeps one entry per CDR3 protein. The sample lists 120,000 or so distinct CDR3 sequences; less than 95% were seen once. The authors sequenced TCR beta from blood CD8+ and CD4+ T cells. The CD8+ and CD4+ T cells were negatively isolated, with the TEMRA cells enriched by FACS. This specimen comes from a study of CD8 T cells in Susac syndrome. Findings of the study overall: An acknowledgment was made by the study that its TCR sequencing and HLA analysis involved relatively few individuals.

The V gene's germline CDR1 is LGHDT and CDR2 YNNKEL (reference sequence). With 4 bases removed from V and 2 bases from J, the gap between germline ends came to 15 bases. This CDR3 spans 15 amino acids. The chain is built from TRBV3-1 and TRBJ2-7; no clear D. The specimen was CD4+ T cells from PBMCs. The sequence was collected from a human donor in good health. The CDR3 nucleotides are TGTGCCAGCAGCCCACATGGTAAAGGGCCCTACGAGCAGTACTTC. This codes for CASSPHGKGPYEQYF.